Shown below are 2 T cell receptor beta chains from a single sample sequenced in a study of blood T cell repertoires in COVID-19. The method was immunoSEQ multiplex PCR; TCRdb's version includes in-frame clones alone and lacks a portion of them. The profile shows about 380,000 clones, 81% of them singletons. Sequencing was done on a sample of peripheral blood. Source of these receptors: a human donor with acute or convalescent COVID-19. The donor label of this sample is uncertain.

This clone came up many times. V usage is TRBV11-2 and J usage is TRBJ2-1; 7 bases match TRBD2. Per the germline V gene, CDR1 is SGHAT and CDR2 is FQNNGV. V dropped 1 base and J dropped 6; count of bases not matched to a gene: 9. CDR3 length equals 16 residues. The CDR3 DNA follows: TGTGCCAGCAGCTTAGGCCCCAGCGGGATCCGCAATGAGCAGTTCTTC. Translation: CASSLGPSGIRNEQFF.

The chain is built from TRBV7-8 and TRBJ1-1, with TRBD1 matching 7 bases. CDR3 length equals 16 residues. Unmatched junction bases numbered 15, after V lost 5 bases and J lost 6 bases. Germline-derived CDR1 and CDR2 are SGHVS and FQNEAQ. The CDR3 bases are TGTGCCAGCAGCCCAGGGGGGTTAGCCGGGAAGTCTGAAGCTTTCTTT. Amino acid sequence: CASSPGGLAGKSEAFF.